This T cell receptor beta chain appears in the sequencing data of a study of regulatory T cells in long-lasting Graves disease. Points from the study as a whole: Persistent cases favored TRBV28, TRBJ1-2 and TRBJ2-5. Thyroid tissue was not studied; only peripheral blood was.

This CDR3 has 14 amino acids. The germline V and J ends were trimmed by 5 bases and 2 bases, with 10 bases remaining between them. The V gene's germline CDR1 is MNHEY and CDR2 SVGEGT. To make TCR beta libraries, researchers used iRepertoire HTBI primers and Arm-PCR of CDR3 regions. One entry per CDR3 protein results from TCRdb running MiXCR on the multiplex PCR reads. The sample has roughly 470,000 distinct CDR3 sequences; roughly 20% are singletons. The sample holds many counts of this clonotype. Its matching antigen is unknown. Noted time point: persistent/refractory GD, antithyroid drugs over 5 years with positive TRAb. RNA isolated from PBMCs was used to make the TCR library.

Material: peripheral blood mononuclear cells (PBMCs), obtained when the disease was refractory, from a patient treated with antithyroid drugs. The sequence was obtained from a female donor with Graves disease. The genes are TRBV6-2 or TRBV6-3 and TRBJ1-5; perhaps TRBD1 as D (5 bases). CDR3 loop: CASSLGGGNQPQHF. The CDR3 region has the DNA TGTGCCAGCAGTCTAGGAGGGGGCAATCAGCCCCAGCATTTT.